The clone carrying this TCR beta chain has a handful of counts. Its antigen remains unknown. The use of a sample-barcoded 5' primer and a J-beta primer mix characterized a second PCR of roughly 6 to 12 cycles. All samples gave at least 2.5 million CDR3-containing paired-end reads. In TCRdb, the 5' RACE reads were re-called with MiXCR into one record per CDR3 protein. The sample lists over a million distinct CDR3 sequences; less than 50% were seen once. Donors were systemically healthy Caucasian individuals from Russia aged roughly 6 to 100 years. Germline-derived CDR1 and CDR2 are DFQATT and SNEGSKA (reference sequence). V trimming: 2 bases; J trimming: 3 bases; junction bases outside the gene matches: 3. The CDR3 totals 14 residues. These data belong to a study of blood T cells in healthy people across ages. Study-level points and caveats: What prevented conclusive comparison of naive and antigen-experienced cells was that PBMCs were unsorted.

The sequencing input was blood. The receptor was isolated from a woman between 55 and 75 years old in good health. This chain connects TRBV20-1 to TRBJ2-3; 9 nucleotides align to TRBD2. The CDR3 DNA reads as TGCAGTGCTAGACGCGGACTAGCGACAGATACGCAGTATTTT. Translated, it gives CSARRGLATDTQYF.